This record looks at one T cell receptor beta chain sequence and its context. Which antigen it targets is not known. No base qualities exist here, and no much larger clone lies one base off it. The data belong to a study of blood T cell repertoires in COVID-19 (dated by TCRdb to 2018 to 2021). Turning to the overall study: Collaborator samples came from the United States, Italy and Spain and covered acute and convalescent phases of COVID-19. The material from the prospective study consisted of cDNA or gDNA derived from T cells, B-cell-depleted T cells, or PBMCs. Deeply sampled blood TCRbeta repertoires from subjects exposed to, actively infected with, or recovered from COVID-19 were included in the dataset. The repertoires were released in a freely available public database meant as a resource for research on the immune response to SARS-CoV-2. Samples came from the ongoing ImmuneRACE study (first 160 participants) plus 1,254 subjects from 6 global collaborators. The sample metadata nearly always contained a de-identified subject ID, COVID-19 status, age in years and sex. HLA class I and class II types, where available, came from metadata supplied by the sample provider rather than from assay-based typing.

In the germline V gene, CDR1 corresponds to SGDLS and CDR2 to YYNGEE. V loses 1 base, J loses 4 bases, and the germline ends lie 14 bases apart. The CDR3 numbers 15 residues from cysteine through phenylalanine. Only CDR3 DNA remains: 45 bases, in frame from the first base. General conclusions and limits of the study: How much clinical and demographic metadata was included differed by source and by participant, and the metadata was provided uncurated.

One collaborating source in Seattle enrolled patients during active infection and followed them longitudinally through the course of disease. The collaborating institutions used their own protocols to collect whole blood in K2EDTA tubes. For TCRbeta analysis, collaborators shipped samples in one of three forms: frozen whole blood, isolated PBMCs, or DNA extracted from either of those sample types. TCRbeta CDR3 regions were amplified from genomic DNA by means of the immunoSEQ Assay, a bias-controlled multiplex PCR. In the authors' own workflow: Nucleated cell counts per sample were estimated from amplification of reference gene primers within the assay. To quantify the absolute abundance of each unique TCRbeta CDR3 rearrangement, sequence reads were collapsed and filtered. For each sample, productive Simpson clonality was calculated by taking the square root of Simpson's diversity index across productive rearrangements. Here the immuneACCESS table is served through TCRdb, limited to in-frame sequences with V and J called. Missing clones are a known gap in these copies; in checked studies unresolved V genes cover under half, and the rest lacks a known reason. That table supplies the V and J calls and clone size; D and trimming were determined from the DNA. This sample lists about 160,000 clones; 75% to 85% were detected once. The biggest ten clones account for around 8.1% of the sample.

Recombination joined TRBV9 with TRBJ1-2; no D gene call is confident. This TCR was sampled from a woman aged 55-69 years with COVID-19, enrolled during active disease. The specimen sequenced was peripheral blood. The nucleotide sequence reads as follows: TGTGCCAGCAGCGTAAGCACAGATTATTTCTATGGCTACACCTTC. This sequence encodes CASSVSTDYFYGYTF.